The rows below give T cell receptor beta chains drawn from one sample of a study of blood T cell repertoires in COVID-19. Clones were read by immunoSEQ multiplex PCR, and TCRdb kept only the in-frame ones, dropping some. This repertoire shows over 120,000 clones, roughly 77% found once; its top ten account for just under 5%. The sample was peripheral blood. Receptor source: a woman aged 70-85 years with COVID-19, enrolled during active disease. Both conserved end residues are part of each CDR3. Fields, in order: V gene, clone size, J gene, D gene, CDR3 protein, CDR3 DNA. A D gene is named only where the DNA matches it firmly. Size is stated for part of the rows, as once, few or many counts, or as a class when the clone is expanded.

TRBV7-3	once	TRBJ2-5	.	CASSSASGVGETQYF	TGTGCCAGCAGCTCCGCCTCCGGGGTGGGGGAGACCCAGTACTTC
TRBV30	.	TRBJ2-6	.	CAWSPRVAGANVLTF	TGTGCCTGGAGTCCCAGGGTCGCTGGGGCCAACGTCCTGACTTTC
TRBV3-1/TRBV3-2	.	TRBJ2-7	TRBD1	CASSPAGQDYEQYF	TGTGCCAGCAGCCCCGCGGGACAGGACTACGAGCAGTACTTC
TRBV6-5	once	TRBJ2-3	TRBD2	CASSRLAGGYTQYF	TGTGCCAGCAGCCGACTAGCGGGGGGGTATACGCAGTATTTT
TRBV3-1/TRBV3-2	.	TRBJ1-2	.	CASSNAQGLSANYGYTF	TGTGCCAGCAGCAACGCACAGGGCCTTTCTGCTAACTATGGCTACACCTTC
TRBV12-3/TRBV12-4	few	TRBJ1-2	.	CASTQGNWGGYTF	TGTGCCAGCACCCAGGGGAACTGGGGTGGCTACACCTTC
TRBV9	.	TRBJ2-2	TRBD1	CASSIIGQGRTGELFF	TGTGCCAGCAGCATAATAGGACAGGGGCGAACCGGGGAGCTGTTTTTT
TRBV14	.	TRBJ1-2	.	CASSQDRTVSGYTF	TGTGCCAGCAGCCAAGATCGCACGGTCTCGGGCTACACCTTC
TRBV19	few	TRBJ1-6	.	CASNTFREGNSPLHF	TGTGCCAGTAACACCTTCAGGGAGGGTAATTCACCCCTCCACTTT
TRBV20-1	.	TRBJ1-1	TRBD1	CSASRDRAFMNTEAFF	TGCAGTGCGAGTAGGGACAGGGCTTTTATGAACACTGAAGCTTTCTTT
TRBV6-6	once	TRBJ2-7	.	CASSYQRTYEQYF	TGTGCCAGCAGTTACCAGCGTACCTACGAGCAGTACTTC
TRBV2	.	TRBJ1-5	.	CASSGIGGSSNQPQHF	TGTGCCAGCAGCGGCATCGGGGGATCAAGCAATCAGCCCCAGCATTTT
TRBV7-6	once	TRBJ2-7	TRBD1	CASSLFQDRGSEQYF	TGTGCCAGCAGCTTATTCCAGGACAGGGGTAGCGAGCAGTACTTC
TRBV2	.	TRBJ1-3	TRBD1	CASTRQGVGSGNTIYF	TGTGCCAGCACAAGACAGGGGGTCGGTTCTGGAAACACCATATATTTT
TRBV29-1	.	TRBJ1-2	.	CSVEGGERGYTF	TGCAGCGTTGAAGGCGGAGAACGGGGCTACACCTTC
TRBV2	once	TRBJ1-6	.	CATQLGTGTNSPLHF	TGTGCCACCCAACTAGGAACAGGGACCAATTCACCCCTCCACTTT
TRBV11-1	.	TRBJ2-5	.	CASSFSGEETQYF	TGTGCCAGCAGCTTCTCTGGGGAGGAGACCCAGTACTTC
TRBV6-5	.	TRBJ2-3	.	CASSYNGASTDTQYF	TGTGCCAGCAGTTATAACGGAGCTAGCACAGATACGCAGTATTTT
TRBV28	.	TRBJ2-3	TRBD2	CASSRLAGGPADTQYF	TGTGCCAGCAGTAGGCTAGCGGGGGGGCCCGCAGATACGCAGTATTTT
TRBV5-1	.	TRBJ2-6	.	CASSLVGRANSGANVLTF	TGCGCCAGCAGCTTGGTCGGGAGAGCAAACTCTGGGGCCAACGTCCTGACTTTC
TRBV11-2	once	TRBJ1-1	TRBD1	CASSLNLKGASYAFF	TGTGCCAGCAGCTTAAATCTGAAGGGGGCAAGTTACGCTTTCTTT
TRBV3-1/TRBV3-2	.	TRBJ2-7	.	CASSQESSNYEQYF	TGTGCCAGCAGCCAAGAGAGTAGCAATTACGAGCAGTACTTC
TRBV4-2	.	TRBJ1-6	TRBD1	CASSQEQGSNSPLHF	TGTGCCAGCAGCCAAGAACAGGGGAGTAATTCACCCCTCCACTTT
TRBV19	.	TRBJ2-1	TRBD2	CASSISRGVTYNEQFF	TGTGCCAGTAGTATTAGCCGGGGGGTCACCTACAATGAGCAGTTCTTC
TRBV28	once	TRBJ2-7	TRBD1	CASRSFRDRVYEQYF	TGTGCCAGCAGATCATTCCGGGACAGGGTCTACGAGCAGTACTTC
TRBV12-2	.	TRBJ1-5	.	CASRPTGSRNQPQHF	TGTGCAAGTCGCCCCACGGGGTCCCGCAATCAGCCCCAGCATTTT
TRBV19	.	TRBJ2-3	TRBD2	CASSADPGGSTDTQYF	TGTGCCAGTAGTGCAGACCCGGGGGGTAGCACAGATACGCAGTATTTT
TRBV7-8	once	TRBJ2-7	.	CASSLKTASYEQYF	TGTGCCAGCAGCTTAAAAACCGCGAGTTACGAGCAGTACTTC
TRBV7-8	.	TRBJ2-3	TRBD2	CASSLRGGTDTQYF	TGTGCCAGCAGCTTACGGGGGGGCACAGATACGCAGTATTTT
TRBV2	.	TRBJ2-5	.	CASSQDSRETQYF	TGTGCCAGCAGCCAAGACAGTAGAGAGACCCAGTACTTC
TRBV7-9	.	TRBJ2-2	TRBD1	CASSLGTGVSGELFF	TGTGCCAGCAGCTTAGGGACAGGGGTCTCCGGGGAGCTGTTTTTT
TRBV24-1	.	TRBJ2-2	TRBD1	CATSDLRRTGTGGSGELFF	TGTGCCACCAGTGATTTGCGTCGCACCGGGACAGGGGGCTCCGGGGAGCTGTTTTTT
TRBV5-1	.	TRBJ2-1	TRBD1	CASSLWGQGSYNEQFF	TGCGCCAGCAGCCTTTGGGGACAGGGGTCCTACAATGAGCAGTTCTTC
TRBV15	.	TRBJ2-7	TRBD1	CATSRFGAGTGDIRQYF	TGTGCCACCAGCCGCTTCGGAGCGGGGACAGGGGATATTAGGCAGTACTTC
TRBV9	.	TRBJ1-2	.	CASSVATTAEYGYTF	TGTGCCAGCAGCGTAGCTACAACAGCCGAGTATGGCTACACCTTC
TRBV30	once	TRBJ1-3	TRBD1	CAWGTALSGNTIYF	TGTGCCTGGGGGACAGCCCTCTCTGGAAACACCATATATTTT
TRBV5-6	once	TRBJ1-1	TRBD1	CASSLMSGGHFTEAFF	TGTGCCAGCAGCTTAATGTCAGGGGGACACTTCACTGAAGCTTTCTTT
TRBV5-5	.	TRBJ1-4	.	CASSLGSNEKLFF	TGTGCCAGCAGCTTGGGGAGTAATGAAAAACTGTTTTTT
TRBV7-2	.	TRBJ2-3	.	CASSVEGESTDTQYF	TGTGCCAGCAGCGTCGAAGGGGAAAGCACAGATACGCAGTATTTT
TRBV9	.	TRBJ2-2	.	CASSVVGTRELFF	TGTGCCAGCAGCGTAGTCGGGACAAGGGAGCTGTTTTTT
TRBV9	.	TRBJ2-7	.	CASSEWAEGSYEQYF	TGTGCCAGCAGCGAGTGGGCGGAGGGCTCCTACGAGCAGTACTTC
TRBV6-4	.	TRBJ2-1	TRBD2	CASSDSFGQRGVNEQFF	TGTGCCAGCAGTGACTCGTTCGGCCAGCGGGGGGTAAATGAGCAGTTCTTC
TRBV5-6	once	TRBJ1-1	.	CASSIGGYTEAFF	TGTGCCAGCAGCATTGGAGGGTACACTGAAGCTTTCTTT
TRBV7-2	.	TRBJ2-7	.	CASSLAWDNHYEQYF	TGTGCCAGCAGCTTAGCTTGGGACAATCACTACGAGCAGTACTTC
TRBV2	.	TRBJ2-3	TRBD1	CASSDPTGPGLDTQYF	TGTGCCAGCAGCGATCCGACAGGGCCCGGATTAGATACGCAGTATTTT
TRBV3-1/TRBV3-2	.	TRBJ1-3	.	CASSEAGVLRNTIYF	TGTGCCAGCAGCGAAGCAGGGGTTCTGAGAAACACCATATATTTT
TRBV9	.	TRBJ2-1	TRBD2	CASSVDLAGGTTIWEQFF	TGTGCCAGCAGCGTAGACCTCGCGGGGGGGACTACAATTTGGGAGCAGTTCTTC
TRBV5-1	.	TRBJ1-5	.	CASSLVPDSSNQPQHF	TGCGCCAGCAGCTTGGTCCCAGATTCTAGCAATCAGCCCCAGCATTTT
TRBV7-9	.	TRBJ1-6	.	CASSGQNSPLHF	TGTGCCAGCAGCGGACAGAATTCACCCCTCCACTTT
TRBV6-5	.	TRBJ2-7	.	CASSYEGHEQYF	TGTGCCAGCAGTTACGAGGGCCACGAGCAGTACTTC
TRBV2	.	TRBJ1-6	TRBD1	CASSEDRGSNSPLHF	TGTGCCAGCAGTGAAGACAGGGGGTCCAACTCACCCCTCCACTTT
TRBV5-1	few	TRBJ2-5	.	CASSLLGRTKETQYF	TGCGCCAGCAGCTTACTAGGACGGACGAAAGAGACCCAGTACTTC
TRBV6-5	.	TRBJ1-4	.	CASRSVYEKLFF	TGTGCCAGCAGGTCGGTCTATGAAAAACTGTTTTTT
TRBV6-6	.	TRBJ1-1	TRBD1	CASTRSTGVSEAFF	TGTGCCAGCACCCGATCTACAGGGGTCTCTGAAGCTTTCTTT
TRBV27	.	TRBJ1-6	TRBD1	CASKVTGGSRSYNSPLHF	TGTGCCAGCAAGGTCACAGGGGGGTCCAGGTCCTATAATTCACCCCTCCACTTT